This T cell receptor (beta chain) was sequenced during a study of blood T cell repertoires in COVID-19 (dated by TCRdb to the early 2020s). About the study as a whole: Collaborator samples came from the United States, Italy and Spain and covered acute and convalescent phases of COVID-19. The prospective study material was composed of cDNA or gDNA derived from T cells, B-cell-depleted T cells, or PBMCs. Subjects who had been exposed to COVID-19, were actively infected with it, or had recovered from it provided the deeply sampled blood TCRbeta repertoires that made up the dataset. A freely available public database, intended as a resource for researchers studying the immune response to SARS-CoV-2, is where the repertoires were released. The samples were drawn from two sources: the first 160 participants of the ongoing ImmuneRACE study, and 1,200 or so subjects contributed by 6 global collaborators. The sample metadata nearly always contained a de-identified subject ID, COVID-19 status, age in years and sex. Where available, HLA class I and class II types were obtained from metadata supplied by the sample provider rather than from assay-based typing.

From the cysteine up to the phenylalanine, the CDR3 has a length of 15 residues. Only CDR3 DNA remains: 45 bases, in frame from the first base. The germline V gene encodes CDR1 SGHDT and CDR2 YYEEEE. Germline trimming amounts to 4 bases on V and 1 base on J, with 3 as the count of junction bases outside the gene matches. The immunoSEQ Assay, a bias-controlled multiplex PCR, was used to amplify TCRbeta CDR3 regions from genomic DNA. The authors processed their data as follows. The number of nucleated cells in each sample was estimated from the amplification of reference gene primers within the assay. Sequence reads were collapsed and filtered to measure the absolute abundance of every unique TCRbeta CDR3 rearrangement. For each sample, productive Simpson clonality was calculated as the square root of Simpson's diversity index over productive rearrangements. As stored in TCRdb, this immuneACCESS dataset retains in-frame rearrangements with V and J assigned. A fraction of the clones does not appear; measured against another copy, unresolved V genes explain less than half of the discrepancy, and the remainder lacks a known reason. V and J calls and clone size are given by that table; D and trimming were obtained from the DNA. Within this sample are about 200,000 clones, with around 79% of them counted one time only. The ten most abundant clones make up approximately 6% of the sample.

Comment on this clone: No cognate antigen has been identified for it. There are no base qualities to consult, and no much larger clone falls within one base.

General findings and caveats noted by the study authors: How much clinical and demographic metadata was included differed by source and by participant, and the metadata was provided uncurated.

At one collaborating source in Seattle, patients were enrolled during active infection and were followed longitudinally through the course of disease. Each collaborating institution followed its own protocols to collect whole blood in K2EDTA tubes. Collaborator samples were shipped for TCRbeta analysis as frozen whole blood, isolated PBMCs, or DNA extracted from either sample type. This sequence originates from a woman between 40 and 55 years old with COVID-19, enrolled during active disease. What was sequenced was peripheral blood. The rearranged segments are TRBV5-6 and TRBJ2-2; 8 bases in the junction line up with TRBD1. Here the CDR3 is given as CASSRGQGNTGELFF. The DNA sequence is as follows: TGTGCCAGCAGCCGAGGACAGGGGAACACCGGGGAGCTGTTTTTT.